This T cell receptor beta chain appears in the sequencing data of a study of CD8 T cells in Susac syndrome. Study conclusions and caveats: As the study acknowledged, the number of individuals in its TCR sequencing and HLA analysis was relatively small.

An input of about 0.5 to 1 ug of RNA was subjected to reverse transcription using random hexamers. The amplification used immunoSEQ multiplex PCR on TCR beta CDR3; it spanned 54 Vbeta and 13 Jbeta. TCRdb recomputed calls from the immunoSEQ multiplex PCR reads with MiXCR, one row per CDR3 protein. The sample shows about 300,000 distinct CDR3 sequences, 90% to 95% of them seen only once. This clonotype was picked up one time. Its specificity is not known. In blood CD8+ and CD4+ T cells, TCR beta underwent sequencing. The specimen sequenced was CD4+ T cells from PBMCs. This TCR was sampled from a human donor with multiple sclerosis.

CDR3 loop: CASSLAGAAYNEQFF. The CDR3 DNA reads as TGTGCCAGCAGCTTAGCCGGGGCCGCCTACAATGAGCAGTTCTTC. V is TRBV11-2 and J is TRBJ2-1; the D gene could be TRBD1 or TRBD2 (5 bases each). This CDR3 comprises 15 residues. Trimming removed 1 base at V and 2 bases at J, with 9 bases between. Germline lookup yields CDR1 SGHAT and CDR2 FQNNGV.